Listed below are T cell receptor beta chains from one sample, sequenced in a study of radiotherapy plus CTLA-4 blockade in lung cancer. Assay: immunoSEQ multiplex PCR; the TCRdb copy retains only in-frame clones and omits some. The sample lists some 78,000 clones; more than 75% were seen once. The sample consisted of peripheral blood, taken from a patient treated with radiotherapy plus ipilimumab. The receptor source for this set is a human donor with non-small cell lung cancer who had a partial response to radiotherapy plus ipilimumab. The CDR3 runs from the conserved cysteine through the conserved F or W. Fields, in order: J gene, V gene, D gene, clone size, CDR3 DNA, CDR3 protein. D genes are given only for firm matches. A clone size is listed for some rows: how often the clone was seen (once, few, many), or a class if it is expanded.

TRBJ1-1,TRBV5-1,TRBD1,.,TGCGCCAGCAGCGAACAGGGGGCGAGCACTGAAGCTTTCTTT,CASSEQGASTEAFF
TRBJ2-7,TRBV5-8,.,.,TGTGCCAGCAGCCGAGTTGTTTCCGTAATAGAGCAGTACTTC,CASSRVVSVIEQYF
TRBJ2-2,TRBV12-5,.,.,TGTGCTAGTGGTTTGGTAGCGGCCTATTACACCGGGGAGCTGTTTTTT,CASGLVAAYYTGELFF
TRBJ2-1,TRBV9,.,.,TGTGCCAGCAGTCCTACTAGTACTTCCTACAATGAGCAGTTCTTC,CASSPTSTSYNEQFF
TRBJ2-1,TRBV29-1,.,.,TGCAGCGTTGAGAGTCGGTACAATGAGCAGTTCTTC,CSVESRYNEQFF
TRBJ2-3,TRBV4-3,.,.,TGCGCCAGCAGCCAAGATAGGACTGTCACAGATACGCAGTATTTT,CASSQDRTVTDTQYF
TRBJ1-5,TRBV30,TRBD1,.,TGTGCCTGGAGTCCCACAGGGGACCAGCCCCAGCATTTT,CAWSPTGDQPQHF
TRBJ1-6,TRBV5-1,.,.,TGCGCCAGCAGCTTGCAACGGGGTAATTCACCCCTCCACTTT,CASSLQRGNSPLHF
TRBJ1-2,TRBV9,TRBD1,once,TGTGCCAGCAGCGTAGGTGGACAGGGGCACTATGGCTACACCTTC,CASSVGGQGHYGYTF
TRBJ1-6,TRBV27,.,.,TGTGCCAGCTCTCCGAGTGGTTCACCCCTCCACTTT,CASSPSGSPLHF